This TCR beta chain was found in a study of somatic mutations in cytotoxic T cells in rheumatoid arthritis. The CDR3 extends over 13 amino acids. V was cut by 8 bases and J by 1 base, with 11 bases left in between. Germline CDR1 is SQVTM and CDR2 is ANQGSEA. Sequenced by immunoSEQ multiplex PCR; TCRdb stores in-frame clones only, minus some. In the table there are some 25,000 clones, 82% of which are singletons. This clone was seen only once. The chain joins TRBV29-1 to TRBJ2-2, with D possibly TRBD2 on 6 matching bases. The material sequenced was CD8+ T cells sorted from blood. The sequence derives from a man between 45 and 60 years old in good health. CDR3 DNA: TGCAGCTCGAGGAGGGAGAACACCGGGGAGCTGTTTTTT. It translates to CSSRRENTGELFF.